The T cell receptor (beta chain) described here comes from a study of shared clonotypes between healthy human individuals. This CDR3 spans 15 amino acids. Trimming stripped 0 bases from V and 3 bases from J, with 10 bases between. Germline CDR1 is SEHNR and CDR2 is FQNEAQ (reference sequence). Method: immunoSEQ multiplex PCR; TCRdb's copy keeps in-frame clones and lacks some. The table records approximately 2.1 million clones, about 92% of them present only once. The material sequenced was naive CD4+ T cells from PBMCs. Documented subset: CD45RA+ positively selected. The origin of this receptor is a man aged 18 to 29 in good health. Some clones in this sample may be carry-over from other donors' samples. The chain has TRBV7-9 and TRBJ2-3; D gene uncertain. CDR3 in amino acids: CASSLAAVGTDTQYF. DNA of the CDR3: TGTGCCAGCAGCTTAGCGGCAGTGGGAACAGATACGCAGTATTTT.